This entry lists 7 T cell receptor beta chains sequenced from one sample in a study of CD4+ T cells in melanoma. This table comes from immunoSEQ multiplex PCR, and its TCRdb copy is limited to in-frame clones, with some not included. The sample has approximately 110,000 clones; about 90% are singletons. The sample comprised peripheral blood. Source of these receptors: a human donor with melanoma.

The chain links TRBV18 to TRBJ2-3, with TRBD2 identical over 16 bases. The CDR3 loop spans 19 amino acids. CDR1 is KGHSH and CDR2 is LQKENI in the germline V gene. The V gene end was trimmed by 5 bases and the J gene end by 3 bases; junction bases not matched to a gene: 11. The CDR3 loop is CASSASPGLAGGPTDTQYF. The CDR3 DNA reads as TGTGCCAGCTCAGCATCCCCGGGACTAGCGGGAGGGCCGACAGATACGCAGTATTTT.

The chain employs TRBV5-1 and TRBJ2-1; D is uncertain. The CDR3 has 15 residues. Deletions cut 6 bases from V and 0 bases from J, with 13 bases between. The germline V gene has CDR1 SGHRS and CDR2 YFSETQ. The CDR3 here is CASKQSFSSYNEQFF. The DNA for the CDR3 is TGCGCCAGCAAACAGTCCTTCAGCTCCTACAATGAGCAGTTCTTC.

The V gene is TRBV19, the J gene TRBJ2-5; D gene uncertain. Trimming removed 1 base from V and 4 bases from J, with 19 bases in between. Per germline, CDR1 LNHDA and CDR2 SQIVND (reference sequence). The CDR3 has 17 residues. The CDR3 sequence: CASSIGGWGTEGETQYF. In nucleotides, the CDR3 is TGTGCCAGTAGTATAGGGGGATGGGGAACAGAAGGAGAGACCCAGTACTTC. Variable domain in full (rest from reference TRBV19 and TRBJ2-5): DGGITQSPKYLFRKEGQNVTLSCEQNLNHDAMYWYRQDPGQGLRLIYYSQIVNDFQKGDIAEGYSVSREKKESFPLTVTSAQKNPTAFYLCASSIGGWGTEGETQYFGPGTRLLVL.

This chain links TRBV7-6 with TRBJ1-5; the D gene is possibly TRBD1 (5 bases). The ends were cut back, 5 bases at V and 1 base at J, with 18 bases in the middle. The germline gives CDR1 SGHVS, CDR2 FNYEAQ. The CDR3 extends over 17 amino acids. CDR3 DNA: TGTGCCAGCAGCCGGATTCGTGGGGGGGGGAGCAATCAGCCCCAGCATTTT. Translation gives CASSRIRGGGSNQPQHF.

This chain connects TRBV4-3 to TRBJ2-1; 8 nucleotides agree with TRBD2. V shed 0 bases and J 6 bases; nucleotides not matched to a gene: 10. The CDR3 extends over 17 amino acids. Germline loops: CDR1 LGHNA, CDR2 YSLEER. CDR3: CASSQDLGVAGRNEQFF. Written as DNA, the CDR3 is TGCGCCAGCAGCCAAGATCTTGGAGTAGCGGGACGCAATGAGCAGTTCTTC.

The genes are TRBV19 and TRBJ2-7; D unresolved. The CDR3 is 11 residues long. V lost 4 bases, J lost 4 bases, and 5 bases lay in between. Germline-derived CDR1 and CDR2 are LNHDA and SQIVND (reference sequence). The CDR3 region is CASSTEYEQYF. The DNA of the CDR3 is TGTGCCAGTAGTACCGAATACGAGCAGTACTTC.

V and J are TRBV19 and TRBJ2-5, with D perhaps matching TRBD1 or TRBD2 (6 bases each). The CDR3 covers 14 residues. Germline loops: CDR1 LNHDA, CDR2 SQIVND (reference sequence). Trimming shortened V by 5 bases and J by 5 bases, and 15 bases separated the two germline ends. The CDR3, as DNA: TGTGCCAGTAGTCCGGGGGCCGGCAGGGAGACCCAGTACTTC. It yields the protein CASSPGAGRETQYF.